Below are 18 T cell receptor beta chains sequenced from a single sample in a study of T cell responses to AZD1222 COVID-19 vaccine. Here immunoSEQ multiplex PCR was the method, and the copy in TCRdb shows in-frame clones only, minus some. The sample gives about 140,000 clones, about 90% of which show up once; 2.5% to 3.5% is in the top ten. This specimen was peripheral blood, taken on day 0 of AZD1222 vaccination. These receptors came from an adult in good health.

Worth noting for this clone: An end of the junction differs from the germline gene, which may be a read error. This sequence joins TRBV30 and TRBJ1-4; D remains ambiguous. Germline lookup yields CDR1 GTSNPN and CDR2 SVGIG (reference sequence). This CDR3 has 14 amino acids. The CDR3 protein is CAWMTGLTGEKLFF. DNA for the CDR3: TGTGCTTGGATGACCGGGTTAACGGGCGAAAAACTGTTTTTT.

The chain uses TRBV5-1 and TRBJ1-3; TRBD1 matches at 9 bases. V gave up 0 bases and J gave up 2 bases; unmatched junction bases: 3. Germline loops: CDR1 SGHRS, CDR2 YFSETQ. This CDR3 region has 16 residues. The CDR3: CASSLAGTGPGNTIYF. The CDR3 DNA reads TGCGCCAGCAGCTTGGCCGGGACAGGGCCTGGAAACACCATATATTTT.

The rearrangement uses TRBV4-3 and TRBJ1-2; D is unresolved. Germline V gives CDR1 LGHNA, CDR2 YSLEER. V was pared by 0 bases and J by 0 bases, with 8 bases between. The CDR3 has 15 residues. CDR3 nucleotides: TGCGCCAGCAGCCAAGATCCAGAGACTAACTATGGCTACACCTTC. This sequence encodes CASSQDPETNYGYTF.

Only one count was recorded for this clone. The J gene is TRBJ2-5, the V gene TRBV28; TRBD1 agrees at 10 bases. The V and J ends lost 5 bases and 5 bases, in that order; junction bases with no gene match: 8. Per the germline V gene, CDR1 is MDHEN and CDR2 is SYDVKM. The CDR3 covers 15 residues. The CDR3 protein is CASSPGQGTRETQYF. The DNA of the CDR3 is TGTGCCAGCAGTCCGGGACAGGGGACCAGGGAGACCCAGTACTTC.

This clone has a handful of counts. The rearrangement uses TRBV7-9 and TRBJ1-1; possible D gene TRBD1, 6 bases. Germline loops: CDR1 SEHNR, CDR2 FQNEAQ (reference sequence). The CDR3 totals 14 residues. V lost 5 bases to trimming and J lost 5 bases, with 15 bases between them. CDR3: CASSRLGGPTEAFF. CDR3 bases: TGTGCCAGCAGCCGCCTCGGGGGGCCGACTGAAGCTTTCTTT.

The chain employs TRBV12-3 or TRBV12-4 and TRBJ2-7, with no clear D. The CDR3 is made up of 13 amino acids. V dropped 5 bases and J dropped 4 bases, with 12 bases sitting between them. The CDR3 reads CASSTRVVYEQYF. The CDR3 coding sequence is TGTGCCAGCAGTACCCGGGTCGTATACGAGCAGTACTTC.

This rearrangement joins TRBV9 to TRBJ2-5; a possible D gene is TRBD2 (6 bases). The V end lost 0 bases, the J end lost 2 bases, and 14 bases lay between the germline ends. Germline-derived CDR1 and CDR2 are SGDLS and YYNGEE. This CDR3 is 16 amino acids long. CDR3: CASSVGFRAGQETQYF. CDR3 coding DNA: TGTGCCAGCAGCGTAGGCTTTAGGGCGGGACAAGAGACCCAGTACTTC.

V usage is TRBV13 and J usage is TRBJ2-3, with 13 nucleotides matching TRBD2. V gave up 0 bases and J gave up 2 bases; unmatched junction bases: 8. There are 19 residues in the CDR3. Looked up from germline, CDR1 is PRHDT and CDR2 is FYEKMQ (reference sequence). CDR3: CASSLGKRLAGGSTDTQYF. CDR3 DNA: TGTGCCAGCAGCTTAGGAAAAAGACTAGCGGGGGGCTCCACAGATACGCAGTATTTT.

The chain couples TRBV7-2 to TRBJ2-5, with D possibly TRBD1 on 6 matching bases. The CDR3 length is 14 residues. Trimming removed 2 bases at V and 5 bases at J, with 12 bases between. The germline V gene encodes CDR1 SGHTA and CDR2 FQGNSA. CDR3 sequence (DNA): TGTGCCAGCAGCTTAACGCACAGGGCGGAGACCCAGTACTTC. Protein sequence: CASSLTHRAETQYF.

The chain links TRBV12-5 to TRBJ1-5, with unresolved D. The CDR3 runs to 15 residues. The V gene's germline CDR1 is LGHNT and CDR2 FRNRAP. Between the trimmed V and J ends, which lost 7 bases and 1 base, there was a span of 14 bases. The CDR3 reads CASAQGFESNQPQHF. The DNA of the CDR3 is TGTGCTAGTGCCCAAGGGTTCGAAAGCAATCAGCCCCAGCATTTT.

The chain links TRBV5-4 to TRBJ2-6; tentatively, D is TRBD2 (6 bases). The germline gives CDR1 SGHNT, CDR2 YYREEE (reference sequence). The ends were cut back, 4 bases at V and 0 bases at J, with 11 bases in the middle. CDR3 length equals 16 residues. The CDR3 DNA sequence: TGTGCCAGCAGCCTGGGAGGTGACTCTGGGGCCAACGTCCTGACTTTC. Protein: CASSLGGDSGANVLTF.

The chain combines TRBV28 with TRBJ1-2; 9 nucleotides agree with TRBD1. Germline V gene sequence: CDR1 MDHEN, CDR2 SYDVKM. CDR3 length: 14 amino acids. Trimming cost V 3 bases and J 11 bases; bases outside gene matches: 10. The CDR3 sequence is CASSFMGQGTGYTF. CDR3 nucleotides: TGTGCCAGCAGTTTCATGGGACAGGGAACAGGGTACACCTTC.

This clone has more than one count but fewer than ten. The chain links TRBV3-1 (or the pseudogene TRBV3-2) to TRBJ1-3, with a possible D match to TRBD1 (5 bases). CDR3 length: 15 residues. The germline V gene has CDR1 LGHDT and CDR2 YNNKEL (reference sequence). V lost 4 bases and J 1 base, leaving 11 bases between the germline ends. The CDR3 region has the DNA TGTGCCAGCAGCCGAACGGGACGGTCTGGAAACACCATATATTTT. It specifies CASSRTGRSGNTIYF.

The genes are TRBV28 and TRBJ2-7, with TRBD2 as a possible D gene (5 bases). V was pared by 8 bases and J by 9 bases, with 29 bases between. The CDR3 extends over 16 amino acids. From germline, CDR1 is MDHEN and CDR2 SYDVKM. Here the CDR3 reads CASASIAPGFGIGQYF. CDR3 nucleotide sequence: TGTGCCAGCGCCTCCATCGCCCCGGGATTCGGAATCGGGCAGTACTTC.

The chain carries TRBV15 and TRBJ1-2; D is perhaps TRBD1 (5 bases). Trimming stripped 5 bases from V and 6 bases from J, with 16 bases between. This CDR3 spans 14 amino acids. The germline V gene encodes CDR1 LNHNV and CDR2 YYDKDF (reference sequence). CDR3 coding DNA: TGTGCCACCAGCGCTCTGAGGGGTACTCATGGCTACACCTTC. Its translation: CATSALRGTHGYTF.

This rearrangement joins TRBV5-4 to TRBJ1-1; D is ambiguous. Trimming took 1 base from V and 6 from J, leaving 10 bases between them. CDR1 is SGHNT and CDR2 is YYREEE in the germline V gene (reference sequence). CDR3 length: 13 amino acids. DNA of the CDR3: TGTGCCAGCAGCTTGACTCCTCGAGCTGAAGCTTTCTTT. The encoded protein is CASSLTPRAEAFF.

V is TRBV7-9 and J is TRBJ1-2; D unresolved. V lost 4 bases and J lost 4, with 10 bases in between. The V gene's germline CDR1 is SEHNR and CDR2 FQNEAQ (reference sequence). The CDR3 is 13 residues long. CDR3 in DNA: TGTGCCAGCAGCTCTGAAGGCATCTATGGCTACACCTTC. Encoded protein: CASSSEGIYGYTF.

The rearrangement joins TRBV4-3 to TRBJ2-7; 7 bases are a match to TRBD2. J was trimmed by 7 bases and V by 0 bases; bases with no gene match: 24. The CDR3 contains 20 residues. CDR1 is LGHNA and CDR2 is YSLEER in the germline V gene. The CDR3 coding sequence is TGCGCCAGCAGCCAAGACTTGGGGTTTAGTGGGAGGGCCCTTTTGGTGGAGCAGTACTTC. Translating it yields CASSQDLGFSGRALLVEQYF.